Reported below is one T cell receptor (beta chain). Its antigen remains unknown. Some clones are missing from TCRdb's copy, which holds only in-frame ones; the method was immunoSEQ multiplex PCR. The sample yields about 5,000 clones, 79% seen once. The CDR3 totals 17 residues. The germline V gene encodes CDR1 SNHLY and CDR2 FYNNEI. V was shortened by 2 bases and J by 2 bases, with 18 bases between the two germline ends. These data are taken from a study of chemoradiotherapy in HPV16-positive cancers. Background on the study: Candidate HPV-specific clones and shared TCR motifs came from two HPV16-positive patients. Study-wide results and caveats: Only a couple of HPV16-positive patients supplied the functional HPV-specificity definition.

The sequencing used tumor tissue, collected from a patient who underwent chemoradiotherapy. This TCR was sampled from a human donor with HPV-associated anogenital cancer. The V gene is TRBV2, the J gene TRBJ2-5; possibly TRBD1 for D (6 bases). The CDR3 here is CASSEQGRAILQETQYF. For the CDR3, the DNA is TGTGCCAGCAGTGAACAGGGGCGGGCCATACTTCAAGAGACCCAGTACTTC. Full variable domain (remainder filled in from reference TRBV2 and TRBJ2-5): EPEVTQTPSHQVTQMGQEVILRCVPISNHLYFYWYRQILGQKVEFLVSFYNNEISEKSEIFDDQFSVERPDGSNFTLKIRSTKLEDSAMYFCASSEQGRAILQETQYFGPGTRLLVL.